This TCR beta chain was captured in a study of blood T cell repertoires in COVID-19. At the level of the study: Whether acute or convalescent, the COVID-19 samples came from the United States, Italy and Spain. PBMCs, B-cell-depleted T cells, or T cells were the source of the cDNA or gDNA that made up the material.

As originally analysed: Reference gene primers were amplified, and this amplification served to estimate nucleated cell counts. Assay: immunoSEQ multiplex PCR; the TCRdb copy retains only in-frame clones and omits some. V and J calls and clone size follow that table, whereas D and trimming were derived from the DNA. Among under 200,000 clones listed, about 90% were seen once. One Seattle source followed patients from active infection through their disease course. V was shortened by 2 bases and J by 7 bases, with 15 bases between the two germline ends. Per the germline V gene, CDR1 is GTSNPN and CDR2 is SVGIG (reference sequence). The CDR3 consists of 14 residues.

Sequenced input: peripheral blood. The V and J genes are TRBV30 and TRBJ2-4; D might be TRBD2 (5 bases). The clonotype comes from a woman aged 60-75 years with COVID-19, enrolled during active disease. The CDR3 nucleotides are TGTGCCTGGAGTACCCTGCGGCCGGGGAACATTCAGTACTTC. Translated: CAWSTLRPGNIQYF.